This entry lists 3 T cell receptor beta chains sequenced from one sample in a study of tumor and adjacent non-tumor tissue in lung cancer. The template was RNA from unsorted bulk tissue. Three rounds of nested PCR, following a modified ARM-PCR protocol, produced the TCRbeta library. In TCRdb, the multiplex PCR reads were re-called with MiXCR into one record per CDR3 protein. Among 65,000 to 95,000 distinct CDR3 sequences listed, roughly 80% were seen once. The sequenced sample was lung tumor tissue. The receptors were gathered from a woman between 45 and 65 years old with non-small cell lung cancer.

Worth noting for this clonotype: This may be a read error, as it is one base from a much larger clone. CDR3 DNA sequence: TGTGCCAACAGTTCAGCGGAGGGAACAGAGACCCAGTACTTC. Amino acids: CANSSAEGTETQYF. The V and J genes are TRBV12-3 or TRBV12-4 and TRBJ2-5, with D maybe TRBD2 (6 bases). The CDR3 length is 14 residues.

About this clonotype: A junction end diverges from the germline sequence, so it may reflect a read error. The J gene is TRBJ2-3, the V gene TRBV10-3, with a tentative D call TRBD1 (5 bases). Germline values: CDR1 ENHRY, CDR2 SYGVKD. This CDR3 is 15 amino acids long. The DNA for the CDR3 is TGTGCCATCAGTGAGGGGGCAACCAACACAGATATGCAGTATTTT. Translated, it gives CAISEGATNTDMQYF.

Comment on this clonotype: The CDR3 carries no conserved terminal phenylalanine or tryptophan, so it likely arises from a read error. V gene TRBV12-3 or TRBV12-4 combines with J gene TRBJ2-5, with D maybe TRBD1 (6 bases). The CDR3 runs 16 residues. Trimming shortened V by 2 bases and J by 4 bases, and 17 bases separated the two germline ends. CDR3 sequence (DNA): TGTGCCAGCAGTTTAATGTCAGGGGCCGCGCGAGAGACCCAGTACTGC. Protein product: CASSLMSGAARETQYC.